These T cell receptor beta chains were read from a single sample in a study of T-cell memory formation after mild COVID-19. Via MiXCR, TCRdb re-called the 5' RACE reads, giving one row per CDR3 protein. The sample consists of about 390,000 distinct CDR3 sequences, under 25% of them appearing once. Sequencing was carried out using PBMCs or a T cell subset sorted from them (not recorded which). These receptors all come from an adult woman who had mild COVID-19 (a few samples of this study predate the infection). Cell type and time point are not known. The CDR3 runs from the conserved cysteine through the conserved F or W. Each record gives: clone size, V gene, D gene, CDR3 length, J gene, CDR3 DNA, CDR3 protein. A D gene is named only where the DNA matches it firmly. Clone size is shown for a subset of rows, as once, few, many or a class of expanded clone.

NA	TRBV5-1	NA	15	TRBJ1-3	TGCGCCAGCAGCTTGATCGGCCTCTCTGGAAACACCATATATTTT	CASSLIGLSGNTIYF
NA	TRBV6-2/TRBV6-3	TRBD2	16	TRBJ2-1	TGTGCCAGCAGTTACTCGCCAGCGGGAGAGGGGTATGAGCAGTTCTTC	CASSYSPAGEGYEQFF
few	TRBV6-5	NA	14	TRBJ2-7	TGTGCCAGCAGTTACTCGGAGGGAGTCTACGAGCAGTACTTC	CASSYSEGVYEQYF
NA	TRBV20-1	TRBD1	14	TRBJ2-7	TGCAGTGCTAGGCCGGGACAGGGGATTTACGAGCAGTACTTC	CSARPGQGIYEQYF
few	TRBV12-3/TRBV12-4	NA	13	TRBJ2-3	TGTGCCAGCAGCGACCGGAGCACAGATACGCAGTATTTT	CASSDRSTDTQYF
NA	TRBV5-6	NA	16	TRBJ1-1	TGTGCCAGCAGCTTGGGCACCCATGTTGGTAACACTGAAGCTTTCTTT	CASSLGTHVGNTEAFF
NA	TRBV6-2/TRBV6-3	TRBD1	15	TRBJ1-2	TGTGCCAGCAGCACCGGGACAGGGGAGGTGAATGGCTACACCTTC	CASSTGTGEVNGYTF
NA	TRBV10-3	NA	15	TRBJ2-5	TGTGCCATCAGTGACCTTCTCGACAGCCAAGAGACCCAGTACTTC	CAISDLLDSQETQYF
NA	TRBV29-1	TRBD2	13	TRBJ2-7	TGCAGCGTTCGGACTAGCGGGCGAGGAGAGCAGTACTTC	CSVRTSGRGEQYF
NA	TRBV2	NA	13	TRBJ1-1	TGTGCCAGCATTCCCACCGGGGGGACTGAAGCTTTCTTT	CASIPTGGTEAFF
few	TRBV20-1	NA	11	TRBJ2-7	TGCAGTGCTACCCCAGGACGCGAGCAGTACTTC	CSATPGREQYF
NA	TRBV20-1	TRBD1	11	TRBJ2-5	TGCAGCAAACAGGGGCAAGAGACCCAGTACTTC	CSKQGQETQYF
NA	TRBV4-1	TRBD2	16	TRBJ2-3	TGCGCCAGCAGCCAAGTAACTAGCGGGCTCACAGATACGCAGTATTTT	CASSQVTSGLTDTQYF
few	TRBV6-2/TRBV6-3	TRBD2	17	TRBJ2-5	TGTGCCAGCCGACGCCTTCAGGGCGGGAGGTTCGGAGAGACCCAGTACTTC	CASRRLQGGRFGETQYF
NA	TRBV4-1	TRBD1	17	TRBJ2-2	TGCGCCAGCAGCTTCCACCGGGACAGGGGTGCCACCGGGGAGCTGTTTTTT	CASSFHRDRGATGELFF
NA	TRBV6-2/TRBV6-3	NA	16	TRBJ1-5	TGTGCCAGCAGACTATCGACAGACAATAGCAATCAGCCCCAGCATTTT	CASRLSTDNSNQPQHF
few	TRBV7-9	TRBD2	14	TRBJ2-7	TGTGCCAGCAGCCCCCCCGGGGGGGCAGGGGAGCAGTACTTC	CASSPPGGAGEQYF
NA	TRBV7-3	TRBD2	15	TRBJ2-1	TGTGCCAGCAGCTTAACTAGCGGGAGGTGGGATGAGCAGTTCTTC	CASSLTSGRWDEQFF
few	TRBV5-1	NA	13	TRBJ2-4	TGCGCCAGCAGCACCGGGACCCAAAACATTCAGTACTTC	CASSTGTQNIQYF
NA	TRBV24-1	TRBD2	14	TRBJ2-3	TGTGCCGCGGGGTCTAGCGGGAGTATCGATACGCAGTATTTT	CAAGSSGSIDTQYF
NA	TRBV2	TRBD2	15	TRBJ2-3	TGTGCCAGCAGAAGACTAGCGGGATACACAGATACGCAGTATTTT	CASRRLAGYTDTQYF
NA	TRBV4-1	TRBD2	17	TRBJ2-5	TGCGCCAGCAGCCAAGACCGGAGCGGGGGGGGCTGGTGGACCCAGTACTTC	CASSQDRSGGGWWTQYF
few	TRBV12-3/TRBV12-4	NA	13	TRBJ2-5	TGTGCCAGCACCGGAGGGGGCGGAGAGACCCAGTACTTC	CASTGGGGETQYF
many	TRBV10-3	NA	15	TRBJ1-2	TGTGCCATCAGCGGCGGGGAAGGGTGGAACTATGGCTACACCTTC	CAISGGEGWNYGYTF
NA	TRBV7-6	NA	14	TRBJ2-7	TGTGCCAGCAGCGAGGCTCCAGGGAACGGCGAGCAGTACTTC	CASSEAPGNGEQYF
few	TRBV20-1	NA	15	TRBJ1-5	TGCAGTGCTAGACCTATGACAGGCCTCAATCAGCCCCAGCATTTT	CSARPMTGLNQPQHF
NA	TRBV19	TRBD2	16	TRBJ2-1	TGTGCCAGTAGTATTTGGCTAGCGGCGTCTTACAATGAGCAGTTCTTC	CASSIWLAASYNEQFF
NA	TRBV12-3/TRBV12-4	NA	15	TRBJ2-5	TGTGCCAGCAGTTTATCGAGGTGGGGGGAAGAGACCCAGTACTTC	CASSLSRWGEETQYF
few	TRBV4-3	NA	15	TRBJ2-1	TGCGCCAGCAGCCAAGATCTTATCCCGACCACTGAGCAGTTCTTC	CASSQDLIPTTEQFF
NA	TRBV29-1	NA	12	TRBJ2-7	TGCAGCGTTGAAGGTGCCAGGTACGAGCAGTACTTC	CSVEGARYEQYF
NA	TRBV4-1	NA	13	TRBJ2-2	TGCGCCAGCAGCCATCCCGGCACCGGGGAGCTGTTTTTT	CASSHPGTGELFF
few	TRBV5-6	TRBD1	15	TRBJ2-7	TGTGCCAGCAGCTTGAGGACAGGGGGTTCCCACGAGCAGTACTTC	CASSLRTGGSHEQYF
NA	TRBV20-1	TRBD1	14	TRBJ1-4	TGCAGTGCTGATTCCGGGACAGTTAATGAAAAACTGTTTTTT	CSADSGTVNEKLFF
few	TRBV5-1	NA	15	TRBJ2-3	TGCGCCAGCAACCCCTTTGGGGGTCGCACAGATACGCAGTATTTT	CASNPFGGRTDTQYF
few	TRBV5-1	NA	15	TRBJ1-2	TGCGCCAGCAGCTTTGCAGGGTTCGCTGGACGTGGCTACACCTTC	CASSFAGFAGRGYTF
NA	TRBV18	NA	18	TRBJ2-3	TGTGCCAGCTCACCACCGGTGGGCTCCCCCGGCCCCACAGATACGCAGTATTTT	CASSPPVGSPGPTDTQYF
NA	TRBV24-1	NA	14	TRBJ2-7	TGTGCCACCAATAGGGGCAACGGCGCCTACGAGCAGTACTTC	CATNRGNGAYEQYF
many	TRBV20-1	TRBD2	16	TRBJ2-7	TGCAGTGCTAGAGACCCTAGCGGGAGGGCCGGGTACGAGCAGTACTTC	CSARDPSGRAGYEQYF
few	TRBV9	TRBD1	15	TRBJ2-2	TGTGCCAGCAGCGCACGACAGGGATACACCGGGGAGCTGTTTTTT	CASSARQGYTGELFF
few	TRBV3-1	TRBD1	13	TRBJ1-1	TGTGCCAGCAGCCCGGACAGGGGTCCTGAAGCTTTCTTT	CASSPDRGPEAFF
few	TRBV24-1	NA	14	TRBJ1-2	TGTGCCACCAGTGATCCGTGGCGCAGCTATGGCTACACCTTC	CATSDPWRSYGYTF
NA	TRBV30	TRBD1	14	TRBJ1-2	TGTGCCTGGAGTACCGGGACAGGCAAGGAGGGCTACACCTTC	CAWSTGTGKEGYTF
NA	TRBV10-2	NA	11	TRBJ2-3	TGCGCCAGCCGGGCCGGGGATACGCAGTATTTT	CASRAGDTQYF
NA	TRBV7-9	NA	15	TRBJ2-1	TGTGCCAGCAGCCCGATGACTAGTAGGGGCAATGAGCAGTTCTTC	CASSPMTSRGNEQFF
NA	TRBV19	TRBD1	15	TRBJ2-1	TGTGCCAGTAGTATTAAGGGGACAGCCGGCAATGAGCAGTTCTTC	CASSIKGTAGNEQFF
NA	TRBV6-2/TRBV6-3	TRBD1	13	TRBJ1-5	TGTGCCAGCAGTGGGACAGCTAATCAGCCCCAGCATTTT	CASSGTANQPQHF
NA	TRBV7-3	NA	13	TRBJ2-2	TGTGCCAGCAGCCCATCTAATCCCGGGGAGCTGTTTTTT	CASSPSNPGELFF
NA	TRBV11-3	NA	11	TRBJ1-2	TGTGCCAGCAGCATGGTATGCTCCGGCACCTTC	CASSMVCSGTF
many	TRBV18	NA	14	TRBJ2-3	TGTGCCAGCTCACCGGGTGGGACCACAGATACGCAGTATTTT	CASSPGGTTDTQYF
NA	TRBV5-4	TRBD1	15	TRBJ1-2	TGTGCCAGCAGCGCCGGGACAGGGGTGGACTATGGCTACACCTTC	CASSAGTGVDYGYTF
NA	TRBV12-3/TRBV12-4	TRBD2	19	TRBJ2-2	TGTGCCAGCAGTCCCAGCCGACTAGCGGGGGGCCGTAACACCGGGGAGCTGTTTTTT	CASSPSRLAGGRNTGELFF
NA	TRBV11-3	TRBD2	16	TRBJ2-1	TGTGCCAGCAGCCCCCGGACTAGCGGGAGCTTGAATGAGCAGTTCTTC	CASSPRTSGSLNEQFF
many	TRBV5-6	NA	12	TRBJ2-2	TGTGCCAGCAGCTTGGCCAGCGGGGAGCTGTTTTTT	CASSLASGELFF
few	TRBV4-1	NA	13	TRBJ2-1	TGCGCCAGCAGCCACAGAGTGGAGAATGAGCAGTTCTTC	CASSHRVENEQFF
few	TRBV7-9	NA	15	TRBJ2-3	TGTGCCAGCAGTCCGACCGGGGCCCAGGGAGATACGCAGTATTTT	CASSPTGAQGDTQYF
few	TRBV7-9	TRBD1	15	TRBJ2-4	TGTGCCAGCAGCGAGGGACAGATAGCCAAAAACATTCAGTACTTC	CASSEGQIAKNIQYF